Below, 14 T cell receptor beta chains from the same sample are listed, as sequenced in a study of vaccination effects on CD4 cells after COVID-19 (dated by TCRdb to between 2020 and 2023). These receptors' antigens are unknown. After about 10 days of culture, CD4+ T cells were isolated with the EasySep CD4+ T cell isolation kit. Two doses of either the BNT162b2 or the mRNA-1273 mRNA SARS-CoV-2 vaccine were administered to participants. Library method: the immunoSEQ multiplex PCR assay. Sourced from immuneACCESS, this table was stored by TCRdb with only in-frame sequences that have V and J called. A share of the clones is absent; for the studies checked, an unresolved V gene accounts for under half, and the remainder has no known explanation. The sample table contains some 60,000 clones; only one count was recorded for about four fifths of them. More than 4% of the sample goes to the ten largest clones.

Sequenced here: CD4+ T cells from PBMCs cultured without peptide, sampled after COVID-19 vaccination. These receptors were obtained from a human donor who received a COVID-19 vaccine.

The chain joins TRBV18 to TRBJ2-3; 13 bases are shared with TRBD2. Per germline, CDR1 KGHSH and CDR2 LQKENI. After removal of 3 bases from V and 3 bases from J, the junction contained 3 bases not matched to a gene. The CDR3 loop spans 16 amino acids. The CDR3, as DNA: TGTGCCAGCTCACCGAGGACTAGCGGGAGTACAGATACGCAGTATTTT. Its protein is CASSPRTSGSTDTQYF.

The chain recombines TRBV18 with TRBJ1-1; D is unclear. The CDR3 has 12 amino acids. V lost 1 base and J lost 7, with 7 bases in between. Germline lookup yields CDR1 KGHSH and CDR2 LQKENI. Written as DNA, the CDR3 is TGTGCCAGCTCACCACGCGCGGGTGAAGCTTTCTTT. It encodes CASSPRAGEAFF.

The chain links TRBV11-2 to TRBJ2-4, with TRBD1 matching 8 bases. CDR1 and CDR2 (germline): SGHAT, FQNNGV. V dropped 1 base and J dropped 8; count of bases not matched to a gene: 10. This CDR3 has 16 residues. The CDR3 DNA reads TGTGCCAGCAGCTTAGTTTCAGGGGGCAACTATTACATTCAGTACTTC. Encoded protein: CASSLVSGGNYYIQYF.

The V call is TRBV7-3, the J call TRBJ2-7; D perhaps matches TRBD2 (5 bases). The V gene's germline CDR1 is SGHTA and CDR2 FQGTGA. The CDR3 contains 14 residues. The V gene lost 6 bases and the J gene lost 7 bases, with 19 bases spanning the gap. The CDR3 DNA reads as TGTGCCAGCAGGGGTGGGAGACAAGAACGGGAGCAGTACTTC. This codes for CASRGGRQEREQYF. The variable domain in full, with the rest retrieved from reference TRBV7-3 and TRBJ2-7, is GAGVSQTPSNKVTEKGKYVELRCDPISGHTALYWYRQSLGQGPEFLIYFQGTGAADDSGLPNDRFFAVRPEGSVSTLKIQRTERGDSAVYLCASRGGRQEREQYFGPGTRLTVT.

The genes are TRBV28 and TRBJ1-2; D unclear. Trimming pared 5 bases from V and 7 bases from J, leaving 14 bases between. Looked up from germline, CDR1 is MDHEN and CDR2 is SYDVKM. CDR3 length: 13 amino acids. The CDR3 DNA is TGTGCCAGCAGTAAAACTGTGGAGAGTGGCTACACCTTC. Its translation: CASSKTVESGYTF.

The J gene is TRBJ2-7, the V gene TRBV18; 10 positions agree with TRBD2. The CDR3 totals 15 residues. CDR1 is KGHSH, CDR2 LQKENI, per germline. V gave up 3 bases and J gave up 6 bases; unmatched junction bases: 8. The CDR3 loop reads CASSPPASGSFEQYF. CDR3 DNA sequence: TGTGCCAGCTCACCCCCGGCTAGCGGGAGTTTCGAGCAGTACTTC.

This chain connects TRBV29-1 to TRBJ2-7; 7 bases match TRBD2. Per the germline V gene, CDR1 is SQVTM and CDR2 is ANQGSEA. V trimming: 5 bases; J trimming: 7 bases; junction bases outside the gene matches: 11. CDR3 length: 13 amino acids. CDR3: CSVRLRLAAEQYF. In DNA, the CDR3 is TGCAGCGTTAGATTACGACTAGCCGCAGAGCAGTACTTC.

V is TRBV5-1 and J is TRBJ1-4; weak D call: TRBD1 (6 bases). The V end lost 6 bases, the J end lost 5 bases, and 17 bases lay between the germline ends. The CDR3 is 15 amino acids. The germline CDR1 and CDR2 sequences are SGHRS and YFSETQ. The DNA for the CDR3 is TGCGCCAGCACGACTTGGGGGGGCGAGAATGAAAAACTGTTTTTT. Translation: CASTTWGGENEKLFF.

This clone is labeled as medium-sized (0.01 to 0.1%). The chain employs TRBV7-8 and TRBJ1-6; no clear D. Germline lookup yields CDR1 SGHVS and CDR2 FQNEAQ. Between the trimmed V and J ends, which lost 1 base and 0 bases, there was a span of 4 bases. The CDR3 length is 15 residues. CDR3 residues: CASSLDSSYNSPLHF. CDR3 in DNA: TGTGCCAGCAGCTTAGACAGCTCCTATAATTCACCCCTCCACTTT.

The genes are TRBV7-9 and TRBJ1-1; weak D call: TRBD1 (6 bases). V was trimmed by 2 bases and J by 1 base, leaving 14 bases between them. The CDR3 extends over 16 amino acids. Germline V gene lookup returns CDR1 SEHNR and CDR2 FQNEAQ (reference sequence). The CDR3 DNA sequence: TGTGCCAGCAGCTTACGGCTGGACAGCTCGAACACTGAAGCTTTCTTT. Its protein product is CASSLRLDSSNTEAFF. Full variable domain (rest looked up from reference TRBV7-9 and TRBJ1-1): DTGVSQNPRHKITKRGQNVTFRCDPISEHNRLYWYRQTLGQGPEFLTYFQNEAQLEKSRLLSDRFSAERPKGSFSTLEIQRTEQGDSAMYLCASSLRLDSSNTEAFFGQGTRLTVV.

The rearrangement links TRBV19 to TRBJ1-2; D call uncertain. Germline loops: CDR1 LNHDA, CDR2 SQIVND (reference sequence). This CDR3 is built from 12 residues. Trimming removed 5 bases from V and 2 bases from J, with 6 bases in between. The CDR3 nucleotides read TGTGCCAGTAGTCGACTCAACTATGGCTACACCTTC. This translates into CASSRLNYGYTF.

The chain joins TRBV30 to TRBJ1-5; D is ambiguous. Germline V CDR1 and CDR2: GTSNPN, SVGIG (reference sequence). CDR3 length: 14 residues. V lost 0 bases and J 3 bases, leaving 9 bases between the germline ends. DNA of the CDR3: TGTGCCTGGAGTGTGGTCAGCCACAATCAGCCCCAGCATTTT. Translating it yields CAWSVVSHNQPQHF. Full variable domain (outside the CDR3, taken from reference TRBV30 and TRBJ1-5): SQTIHQWPATLVQPVGSPLSLECTVEGTSNPNLYWYRQAAGRGLQLLFYSVGIGQISSEVPQNLSASRPQDRQFILSSKKLLLSDSGFYLCAWSVVSHNQPQHFGDGTRLSIL.

The chain has TRBV27 and TRBJ2-7; D gene unclear. The V gene's germline CDR1 is MNHEY and CDR2 SMNVEV (reference sequence). This CDR3 spans 14 amino acids. V lost 0 bases to trimming and J lost 5 bases, with 11 bases between them. The CDR3 DNA follows: TGTGCCAGCAGTTTATCCGGCAGGTTCCACGAGCAGTACTTC. Translating it yields CASSLSGRFHEQYF.

The V gene is TRBV2, the J gene TRBJ1-5, with D maybe TRBD1 (5 bases). With 0 bases removed from V and 6 bases from J, the gap between germline ends came to 12 bases. Germline CDR1 reads SNHLY; CDR2 reads FYNNEI. The CDR3 is 15 amino acids. CDR3: CASSEAQGRGQPQHF. CDR3 in DNA: TGTGCCAGCAGTGAAGCGCAGGGTAGAGGTCAGCCCCAGCATTTT.